Presented here are 17 T cell receptor beta chains from one specimen sequenced in a study of CD8+ T cells in alopecia areata. Extracted from the samples, RNA was reverse transcribed into cDNA to serve as the sequencing template. The data were produced by immunoSEQ multiplex PCR, yet TCRdb's version contains in-frame clones alone and is incomplete. The table lists around 190,000 clones, approximately 53% of them singletons, with roughly 5.3% in the top ten. What was sequenced was CD8+ T cells sorted from blood. These receptors came from a human donor in good health.

The chain is built from TRBV15 and TRBJ2-2; no reliable D call. The germline V gene has CDR1 LNHNV and CDR2 YYDKDF (reference sequence). The CDR3 is 13 residues long. The V gene lost 5 bases and the J gene lost 7 bases, with 11 bases spanning the gap. CDR3 sequence (DNA): TGTGCCACCAGCGGGATAACCAACGGGGAGCTGTTTTTT. This codes for CATSGITNGELFF.

Worth noting for this clone: At the DNA level, this CDR3 is encoded by other sequences in the same sample as well. The CDR3 is CASSLGGSTEAFF. In nucleotides, the CDR3 is TGTGCCAGCAGCTTGGGAGGTTCCACTGAAGCTTTCTTT. This chain uses TRBV5-6 with TRBJ1-1; no reliable D call. Germline assignment: CDR1 SGHDT and CDR2 YYEEEE. The length of the CDR3 is 13 residues. V was trimmed by 0 bases and J by 4 bases, leaving 7 bases between them.

This chain connects TRBV4-1 to TRBJ1-5; tentatively, D is TRBD1 (6 bases). The CDR3 totals 17 residues. Trimming stripped 4 bases from V and 3 bases from J, with 19 bases between. The V gene's germline CDR1 is MGHRA and CDR2 YSYEKL. The CDR3 reads CASSPWTEGEINQPQHF. DNA of the CDR3: TGCGCCAGCAGCCCCTGGACAGAGGGGGAGATCAATCAGCCCCAGCATTTT.

The genes are TRBV5-1 and TRBJ2-1; perhaps TRBD2 as D (6 bases). Germline CDR1 SGHRS, CDR2 YFSETQ. This CDR3 has 16 amino acids. Deletions cut 1 base from V and 6 bases from J, with 17 bases between. In DNA, the CDR3 is TGCGCCAGCAGCTTGACGTCGGGGGATCTTGTCAATGAGCAGTTCTTC. Protein product: CASSLTSGDLVNEQFF.

The chain joins TRBV20-1 to TRBJ1-2, with D uncertain. V lost 3 bases, J lost 7 bases, and 9 bases lay in between. Looked up from germline, CDR1 is DFQATT and CDR2 is SNEGSKA (reference sequence). The CDR3 runs to 11 residues. Here the CDR3 reads CSARTQSGYTF. CDR3 sequence (DNA): TGCAGTGCTAGGACCCAGAGTGGCTACACCTTC.

The V and J genes are TRBV5-1 and TRBJ1-2, with TRBD1 identical over 9 bases. Germline CDR1 is SGHRS and CDR2 is YFSETQ. The CDR3 totals 16 residues. The ends lost 4 bases at V and 5 bases at J; junction bases unmatched: 12. The CDR3 loop is CASSQDRGHAPYGYTF. The CDR3 DNA sequence: TGCGCCAGCAGCCAGGACAGGGGTCACGCCCCTTATGGCTACACCTTC.

This clone was seen a few times. The chain joins TRBV2 to TRBJ2-5; 9 bases line up with TRBD2. With V trimmed by 3 bases and J by 3 bases, 8 bases remained unmatched. In germline, CDR1 is SNHLY, CDR2 FYNNEI. CDR3 length: 16 amino acids. CDR3 residues: CASSDSSGGPEETQYF. CDR3 nucleotides: TGTGCCAGCAGTGACTCGAGCGGGGGGCCCGAAGAGACCCAGTACTTC.

The chain joins TRBV15 to TRBJ2-4; TRBD1 is a possible D gene (5 bases). Germline V gives CDR1 LNHNV, CDR2 YYDKDF (reference sequence). This CDR3 spans 13 amino acids. Trimming stripped 8 bases from V and 3 bases from J, with 11 bases between. In nucleotides, the CDR3 is TGTGCCACCGAGGACACCCTCAAAAACATTCAGTACTTC. Its protein product is CATEDTLKNIQYF.

This chain links TRBV27 with TRBJ2-1; D not resolved. The germline CDR1 and CDR2 sequences are MNHEY and SMNVEV (reference sequence). CDR3 size: 14 residues. V was cut by 4 bases and J by 4 bases, with 11 bases left in between. Here the CDR3 reads CASSYLGVYNEQFF. The CDR3 DNA follows: TGTGCCAGCAGTTATCTAGGTGTATACAATGAGCAGTTCTTC.

This clone was seen just once. The chain combines TRBV11-3 with TRBJ2-7; possibly TRBD2 for D (6 bases). CDR3 size: 13 residues. Trimming cost V 5 bases and J 5 bases, with 13 bases left between them. Per germline, CDR1 SGHNT and CDR2 YENEEA. CDR3 in DNA: TGTGCCAGCAGCGAGGGCACGGGGGACGAGCAGTACTTC. Protein: CASSEGTGDEQYF.

The chain joins TRBV28 to TRBJ2-7; unclear D gene. Between the trimmed V and J ends, which lost 5 bases and 2 bases, there was a span of 7 bases. The CDR3 totals 12 residues. From germline, CDR1 is MDHEN and CDR2 SYDVKM. CDR3 sequence reads: CASSRVPYEQYF. The CDR3 coding sequence is TGTGCCAGCAGTCGGGTTCCCTACGAGCAGTACTTC. The full variable domain, completed using reference TRBV28 and TRBJ2-7, is DVKVTQSSRYLVKRTGEKVFLECVQDMDHENMFWYRQDPGLGLRLIYFSYDVKMKEKGDIPEGYSVSREKKERFSLILESASTNQTSMYLCASSRVPYEQYFGPGTRLTVT.

The chain links TRBV4-2 to TRBJ1-2; no reliable D call. Germline loops: CDR1 LGHNA, CDR2 YNFKEQ. Trimming pared 3 bases from V and 0 bases from J, leaving 17 bases between. The CDR3 sequence is 17 residues long. The CDR3 bases are TGTGCCAGCAGCCAGATAATTCGGAACGACTCTAACTATGGCTACACCTTC. It specifies CASSQIIRNDSNYGYTF.

The CDR3 here is CATSRAGRGSRETQYF. The CDR3 DNA follows: TGTGCCACCAGCAGAGCGGGCCGGGGGTCCAGGGAGACCCAGTACTTC. V and J are TRBV15 and TRBJ2-5, with D possibly TRBD2 on 6 matching bases. Deletions cut 1 base from V and 5 bases from J, with 17 bases between. Per the germline V gene, CDR1 is LNHNV and CDR2 is YYDKDF (reference sequence). This CDR3 has 16 residues.

J is TRBJ1-1 and V is TRBV29-1; D is perhaps TRBD1 (5 bases). The CDR3 runs 12 residues. With 2 bases removed from V and 5 bases from J, the gap between germline ends came to 9 bases. Germline V gives CDR1 SQVTM, CDR2 ANQGSEA. The CDR3 region has the DNA TGCAGCGTTGAACTGGGGGGAACTGAAGCTTTCTTT. It yields the protein CSVELGGTEAFF. Full variable domain (outside the CDR3, taken from reference TRBV29-1 and TRBJ1-1): SAVISQKPSRDICQRGTSLTIQCQVDSQVTMMFWYRQQPGQSLTLIATANQGSEATYESGFVIDKFPISRPNLTFSTLTVSNMSPEDSSIYLCSVELGGTEAFFGQGTRLTVV.

The chain links TRBV7-9 to TRBJ2-1, with a possible D match to TRBD2 (6 bases). This CDR3 has 14 residues. Trimming cost V 3 bases and J 0 bases, with 6 bases left between them. Germline lookup yields CDR1 SEHNR and CDR2 FQNEAQ (reference sequence). The CDR3 DNA reads TGTGCCAGCAGCTTGGGGGGCTCCTACAATGAGCAGTTCTTC. Protein product: CASSLGGSYNEQFF.

The chain uses TRBV5-1 and TRBJ2-1, with TRBD2 matching 8 bases. With V trimmed by 0 bases and J by 6 bases, 14 bases remained unmatched. The CDR3 totals 18 residues. Germline V gene data show CDR1 as SGHRS and CDR2 as YFSETQ. CDR3 DNA: TGCGCCAGCAGCTTGGCCCGGCGGCGGGGGGCCGGTAGCAATGAGCAGTTCTTC. This sequence encodes CASSLARRRGAGSNEQFF.

The sample holds many counts of this clone. V usage is TRBV5-1 and J usage is TRBJ2-5; D is unclear. Trimming stripped 0 bases from V and 1 base from J, with 10 bases between. CDR3 size: 15 residues. CDR1 SGHRS and CDR2 YFSETQ come from the germline V gene. The DNA for the CDR3 is TGCGCCAGCAGCTTGGATGATCCGACCCAAGAGACCCAGTACTTC. Translation gives CASSLDDPTQETQYF.